Listed below are T cell receptor beta chains from one sample, sequenced in a study of cytomegalovirus exposure and HLA in healthy donors. This table comes from immunoSEQ multiplex PCR, and its TCRdb copy is limited to in-frame clones, with some not included. The sample consists of 100,000 to 150,000 clones, roughly 18% of them appearing once. The sequenced sample consisted of PBMCs. These receptors were collected from a female donor in good health and CMV-seropositive. The CDR3 runs from the conserved cysteine through the conserved F or W. A D gene is named only where the DNA matches it firmly. Rows give clone size only sometimes, using once, few, many, or a class for an expanded clone.

D: -; size: few; V: TRBV28; length: 15; J: TRBJ2-7; CDR3: CASSLLRDITYEQYF; DNA: TGTGCCAGCAGCTTACTCCGGGACATAACATACGAGCAGTACTTC
D: TRBD1; size: few; V: TRBV11-2; length: 15; J: TRBJ2-7; CDR3: CASRRFRTGAYEQYF; DNA: TGTGCCAGCAGACGCTTTCGGACAGGGGCCTACGAGCAGTACTTC
D: TRBD1; size: -; V: TRBV9; length: 14; J: TRBJ1-1; CDR3: CASSATGVHTEAFF; DNA: TGTGCCAGCAGCGCAACAGGGGTTCACACTGAAGCTTTCTTT
D: TRBD1; size: few; V: TRBV30; length: 14; J: TRBJ2-6; CDR3: CAWSDRVGANVLTF; DNA: TGTGCCTGGTCCGACAGGGTTGGGGCCAACGTCCTGACTTTC
D: TRBD1; size: -; V: TRBV6-1; length: 15; J: TRBJ1-2; CDR3: CASSEWGTGNYGYTF; DNA: TGTGCCAGCAGTGAATGGGGGACAGGGAACTATGGCTACACCTTC
D: -; size: -; V: TRBV7-2; length: 13; J: TRBJ2-1; CDR3: CASSPEAENEQFF; DNA: TGTGCCAGCAGCCCCGAGGCGGAGAATGAGCAGTTCTTC
D: TRBD1; size: few; V: TRBV7-8; length: 15; J: TRBJ2-7; CDR3: CASRLGTGVLYEQYF; DNA: TGTGCCAGCAGACTCGGGACAGGAGTCCTCTACGAGCAGTACTTC
D: TRBD2; size: -; V: TRBV28; length: 15; J: TRBJ2-3; CDR3: CASSLGTSGRYTQYF; DNA: TGTGCCAGCAGTCTCGGGACTAGCGGGCGATATACGCAGTATTTT
D: -; size: few; V: TRBV9; length: 17; J: TRBJ2-1; CDR3: CASSPRGVDSPNNEQFF; DNA: TGTGCCAGCAGCCCCCGAGGTGTTGACAGCCCAAACAATGAGCAGTTCTTC
D: -; size: -; V: TRBV21-1; length: 14; J: TRBJ1-5; CDR3: CASRAGASNQPQHF; DNA: TGTGCCAGCAGGGCAGGGGCTTCTAATCAGCCCCAGCATTTT
D: -; size: few; V: TRBV27; length: 16; J: TRBJ2-7; CDR3: CASSPSGGPVPYEQYF; DNA: TGTGCCAGCAGTCCCTCCGGAGGTCCTGTACCCTACGAGCAGTACTTC
D: -; size: -; V: TRBV7-9; length: 15; J: TRBJ2-1; CDR3: CASSSGGEPDNEQFF; DNA: TGTGCCAGCAGTTCAGGTGGGGAGCCGGACAATGAGCAGTTCTTC
D: -; size: few; V: TRBV9; length: 13; J: TRBJ1-2; CDR3: CASTPTSLYGYTF; DNA: TGTGCCAGCACCCCGACATCTCTCTATGGCTACACCTTC
D: TRBD1; size: -; V: TRBV4-1; length: 14; J: TRBJ1-1; CDR3: CASSRQGLNTEAFF; DNA: TGCGCCAGCAGCCGACAGGGGTTGAACACTGAAGCTTTCTTT
D: TRBD1; size: -; V: TRBV7-2; length: 15; J: TRBJ1-2; CDR3: CASSFLPQGDYGYTF; DNA: TGTGCCAGCAGCTTTCTACCTCAGGGGGATTATGGCTACACCTTC
D: TRBD1; size: -; V: TRBV5-1; length: 16; J: TRBJ2-5; CDR3: CASSFSYRGPQETQYF; DNA: TGCGCCAGCAGCTTTTCCTACAGGGGACCTCAAGAGACCCAGTACTTC
D: -; size: -; V: TRBV4-2; length: 15; J: TRBJ2-6; CDR3: CASSHINSGANVLTF; DNA: TGTGCCAGCAGCCACATCAACTCTGGGGCCAACGTCCTGACTTTC
D: -; size: few; V: TRBV5-1; length: 13; J: TRBJ2-7; CDR3: CASSPEMGYEQYF; DNA: TGCGCCAGCAGCCCGGAGATGGGCTACGAGCAGTACTTC
D: -; size: -; V: TRBV9; length: 15; J: TRBJ2-3; CDR3: CASSVVEGTTDTQYF; DNA: TGTGCCAGCAGCGTAGTGGAGGGTACCACAGATACGCAGTATTTT
D: -; size: few; V: TRBV28; length: 16; J: TRBJ2-1; CDR3: CASTLGYGGSYNEQFF; DNA: TGTGCCAGCACCCTAGGGTACGGGGGCTCCTACAATGAGCAGTTCTTC
D: TRBD2; size: -; V: TRBV7-9; length: 14; J: TRBJ2-7; CDR3: CASSVLAGVHEQYF; DNA: TGTGCCAGCAGCGTACTAGCGGGAGTCCACGAGCAGTACTTC
D: -; size: -; V: TRBV11-2; length: 13; J: TRBJ1-2; CDR3: CASSSTPVRGYTF; DNA: TGTGCCAGCAGCTCTACCCCGGTGCGCGGCTACACCTTC
D: TRBD2; size: -; V: TRBV9; length: 20; J: TRBJ2-6; CDR3: CASSASHGGGGYSGANVLTF; DNA: TGTGCCAGCAGCGCCTCCCATGGCGGGGGGGGATACTCTGGGGCCAACGTCCTGACTTTC
D: -; size: few; V: TRBV6-5; length: 13; J: TRBJ1-1; CDR3: CASSNQGPFAAFF; DNA: TGTGCCAGCAGCAATCAGGGGCCCTTTGCCGCTTTCTTT
D: TRBD1; size: -; V: TRBV7-7; length: 15; J: TRBJ2-2; CDR3: CASSLVDRGPGELFF; DNA: TGTGCTAGCAGCTTAGTTGACAGGGGGCCCGGGGAGCTGTTTTTT
D: -; size: -; V: TRBV9; length: 14; J: TRBJ2-7; CDR3: CASSVGGQSYEQYF; DNA: TGTGCCAGCAGCGTAGGAGGACAGTCCTACGAGCAGTACTTC
D: -; size: few; V: TRBV29-1; length: 12; J: TRBJ2-5; CDR3: CSVDRAQETQYF; DNA: TGCAGCGTTGACAGGGCCCAAGAGACCCAGTACTTC
D: -; size: few; V: TRBV18; length: 13; J: TRBJ2-5; CDR3: CASSRGGKETQYF; DNA: TGTGCCAGCTCTCGGGGAGGAAAAGAGACCCAGTACTTC
D: TRBD2; size: few; V: TRBV30; length: 15; J: TRBJ2-3; CDR3: CAWSRLAGGADTQYF; DNA: TGTGCCTGGAGCAGACTAGCGGGGGGGGCGGATACGCAGTATTTT
D: TRBD2; size: -; V: TRBV7-9; length: 16; J: TRBJ2-7; CDR3: CASSTGLAGDLDEQYF; DNA: TGTGCCAGCAGCACAGGACTAGCGGGGGACCTCGACGAGCAGTACTTC
D: -; size: -; V: TRBV10-3; length: 16; J: TRBJ1-5; CDR3: CAISESLEGQGQPQHF; DNA: TGTGCCATCAGTGAGTCCCTTGAAGGTCAGGGGCAGCCCCAGCATTTT
D: TRBD2; size: -; V: TRBV5-1; length: 16; J: TRBJ2-1; CDR3: CASSQSTSGRGNEQFF; DNA: TGCGCCAGCAGCCAAAGTACTAGCGGGAGGGGGAATGAGCAGTTCTTC
D: -; size: few; V: TRBV29-1; length: 16; J: TRBJ2-3; CDR3: CSGAGRAGRGTDTQYF; DNA: TGCAGCGGGGCGGGGCGAGCGGGCCGGGGCACAGATACGCAGTATTTT
D: -; size: few; V: TRBV6-1; length: 15; J: TRBJ1-5; CDR3: CASSGTVSSNQPQHF; DNA: TGTGCCAGCAGTGGGACAGTCTCGAGCAATCAGCCCCAGCATTTT
D: -; size: -; V: TRBV12-5; length: 16; J: TRBJ1-1; CDR3: CASGLILGQRNTEAFF; DNA: TGTGCTAGTGGTTTGATACTGGGACAAAGGAACACTGAAGCTTTCTTT
D: -; size: -; V: TRBV5-6; length: 14; J: TRBJ1-4; CDR3: CASSLSGSNEKLFF; DNA: TGTGCCAGCAGCTTGTCAGGGTCGAATGAAAAACTGTTTTTT
D: -; size: -; V: TRBV19; length: 14; J: TRBJ2-3; CDR3: CASSILGGPDTQYF; DNA: TGTGCCAGTAGTATCTTGGGGGGGCCAGATACGCAGTATTTT
D: -; size: -; V: TRBV2; length: 13; J: TRBJ1-5; CDR3: CASTGGSNQPQHF; DNA: TGTGCCAGCACGGGTGGTAGCAATCAGCCCCAGCATTTT
D: TRBD2; size: -; V: TRBV7-7; length: 16; J: TRBJ2-3; CDR3: CASSLSSAGATDTQYF; DNA: TGTGCTAGCAGCTTAAGTTCCGCGGGAGCCACAGATACGCAGTATTTT
D: -; size: -; V: TRBV15; length: 15; J: TRBJ2-7; CDR3: CATSRDRGLTYEQYF; DNA: TGTGCCACCAGCAGAGATAGGGGACTTACCTACGAGCAGTACTTC
D: TRBD2; size: few; V: TRBV30; length: 16; J: TRBJ2-5; CDR3: CAWSASLAGGLETQYF; DNA: TGTGCCTGGAGTGCCTCACTAGCGGGGGGGCTAGAGACCCAGTACTTC
D: -; size: -; V: TRBV6-5; length: 15; J: TRBJ1-5; CDR3: CASSPRGFSNQPQHF; DNA: TGTGCCAGCAGCCCCAGGGGTTTCAGCAATCAGCCCCAGCATTTT
D: TRBD1; size: -; V: TRBV27; length: 18; J: TRBJ2-1; CDR3: CASSRKSRDRGSYNEQFF; DNA: TGTGCCAGCAGTCGGAAATCCCGGGACAGGGGATCCTACAATGAGCAGTTCTTC
D: TRBD1; size: -; V: TRBV28; length: 10; J: TRBJ2-7; CDR3: CGWGDRRKYF; DNA: TGTGGCTGGGGGGACAGGAGGAAGTACTTC
D: TRBD1; size: -; V: TRBV5-6; length: 17; J: TRBJ1-4; CDR3: CASSRRDRGSTNEKLFF; DNA: TGTGCCAGCAGCCGTCGGGACAGGGGCTCCACTAATGAAAAACTGTTTTTT
D: -; size: once; V: TRBV7-9; length: 13; J: TRBJ1-4; CDR3: CASSLLGVEKLFF; DNA: TGTGCCAGCAGCTTATTAGGGGTCGAAAAACTGTTTTTT
D: TRBD2; size: -; V: TRBV6-4; length: 14; J: TRBJ2-1; CDR3: CASSDGLAGGLQFF; DNA: TGTGCCAGCAGTGACGGGCTAGCGGGAGGGCTGCAGTTCTTC